These 28 T cell receptor beta chains originate from one sample sequenced in a study of cytomegalovirus exposure and HLA in healthy donors. The primer mix had 60 Vbeta and 13 Jbeta primers. Profiled with immunoSEQ multiplex PCR; TCRdb holds only in-frame clones, not every one. The sample comprises about 130,000 clones, roughly 70% of which are singletons, and 6.6% rests with the top ten. The sequenced sample was PBMCs. These receptors were taken from a man aged 35-49 years in good health and CMV-seropositive.

This chain connects TRBV5-5 to TRBJ2-7, with 8 positions matching TRBD1. Germline V gives CDR1 SGHKS, CDR2 YYEKEE (reference sequence). This CDR3 is 13 amino acids long. The trim removed 6 bases at V and 1 base at J, leaving 3 bases unmatched. CDR3 in DNA: TGTGCCAGCACCCGGACAGGGTCCTACGAGCAGTACTTC. Its translation is CASTRTGSYEQYF.

This chain links TRBV27 with TRBJ1-2; the D is unclear. This CDR3 is built from 14 residues. Germline CDR1 and CDR2: MNHEY and SMNVEV (reference sequence). The germline V and J ends were trimmed by 0 bases and 4 bases, with 9 bases remaining between them. The CDR3 is CASSLSAGLYGYTF. CDR3 DNA: TGTGCCAGCAGTTTATCCGCGGGCCTCTATGGCTACACCTTC.

There are a few counts of this clone. The chain joins TRBV7-9 to TRBJ1-1; a possible D gene is TRBD1 (6 bases). CDR1 is SEHNR, CDR2 FQNEAQ, per germline (reference sequence). This CDR3 has 12 amino acids. With 11 bases removed from V and 5 bases from J, the gap between germline ends came to 15 bases. The CDR3 region is CAARKGGTEAFF. Written as DNA, the CDR3 is TGTGCCGCACGAAAAGGGGGAACTGAAGCTTTCTTT.

The chain is built from TRBV7-2 and TRBJ2-5, with 7 positions matching TRBD1. The CDR3 loop spans 15 amino acids. V was pared by 7 bases and J by 5 bases, with 13 bases of the junction left unmatched. The V gene's germline CDR1 is SGHTA and CDR2 FQGNSA. The CDR3 coding sequence is TGTGCCAGCAACCAACTGACAGGGTGGGGGGAGACCCAGTACTTC. It codes for CASNQLTGWGETQYF. The whole variable domain, remainder taken from reference TRBV7-2 and TRBJ2-5, is GAGVSQSPSNKVTEKGKDVELRCDPISGHTALYWYRQSLGQGLEFLIYFQGNSAPDKSGLPSDRFSAERTGGSVSTLTIQRTQQEDSAVYLCASNQLTGWGETQYFGPGTRLLVL.

The V and J genes are TRBV6-6 and TRBJ1-2, with TRBD1 as a possible D gene (6 bases). V was pared by 0 bases and J by 7 bases, with 12 bases between. This CDR3 has 14 residues. From germline, CDR1 is MNHNY and CDR2 SVGAGI (reference sequence). The CDR3 reads CASSYSAGASGYTF. In nucleotides, the CDR3 is TGTGCCAGCAGTTACTCGGCAGGGGCAAGTGGCTACACCTTC.

The rearrangement joins TRBV19 to TRBJ2-1; D is possibly TRBD2 (6 bases). In germline, CDR1 is LNHDA, CDR2 SQIVND (reference sequence). V lost 5 bases, J lost 8 bases, and 13 bases lay in between. This CDR3 has 13 amino acids. The CDR3 nucleotides are TGTGCCAGTAGTTTACGGGGACTGGATGAGCAGTTCTTC. The encoded protein is CASSLRGLDEQFF. Variable domain in full (rest from reference TRBV19 and TRBJ2-1): DGGITQSPKYLFRKEGQNVTLSCEQNLNHDAMYWYRQDPGQGLRLIYYSQIVNDFQKGDIAEGYSVSREKKESFPLTVTSAQKNPTAFYLCASSLRGLDEQFFGPGTRLTVL.

V and J are TRBV7-9 and TRBJ1-2; D perhaps matches TRBD1 (6 bases). Germline values: CDR1 SEHNR, CDR2 FQNEAQ (reference sequence). The CDR3 is 14 residues long. V was cut by 1 base and J by 6 bases, with 12 bases left in between. CDR3: CASSLEGGANGYTF. CDR3 DNA sequence: TGTGCCAGCAGCTTAGAGGGGGGGGCTAATGGCTACACCTTC.

The rearrangement links TRBV5-1 to TRBJ2-7; unclear D gene. Germline CDR1 and CDR2: SGHRS and YFSETQ. V was pared by 4 bases and J by 2 bases, with 13 bases between. The CDR3 runs to 14 residues. The CDR3 loop is CASSALGHTYEQYF. The CDR3 DNA is TGCGCCAGCAGCGCTCTTGGCCATACCTACGAGCAGTACTTC.

The chain couples TRBV27 to TRBJ1-1; 9 positions match TRBD1. With 1 base clipped from V and 3 bases from J, the junction kept 9 bases outside the gene matches. The germline V gene encodes CDR1 MNHEY and CDR2 SMNVEV (reference sequence). CDR3 length: 17 residues. The CDR3 loop reads CASSLLGQGPVDTEAFF. The CDR3 DNA follows: TGTGCCAGCAGTTTATTGGGACAGGGTCCCGTGGACACTGAAGCTTTCTTT.

V is TRBV29-1 and J is TRBJ2-3, with D possibly matching TRBD2 (6 bases). The ends were cut back, 8 bases at V and 1 base at J, with 13 bases in the middle. The CDR3 sequence is 13 residues long. Germline CDR1 is SQVTM and CDR2 is ANQGSEA. This CDR3 is CSSSWGGTDTQYF. CDR3 in DNA: TGCAGCTCCTCGTGGGGGGGCACAGATACGCAGTATTTT.

The chain has TRBV6-5 and TRBJ1-4; TRBD1 is a possible D gene (5 bases). The germline CDR1 and CDR2 sequences are MNHEY and SVGAGI. V was pared by 0 bases and J by 0 bases, with 8 bases between. There are 16 residues in the CDR3. CDR3 DNA: TGTGCCAGCAGTTACTCAGGGGTTGCAACTAATGAAAAACTGTTTTTT. Its protein is CASSYSGVATNEKLFF.

The chain couples TRBV23-1 to TRBJ1-5; no clear D gene. TRBV23-1 is placed among ORFs of uncertain function. V lost 8 bases to trimming and J lost 0 bases, with 14 bases between them. This CDR3 region has 15 residues. CDR3: CASSQDCYSNQPQHF. The CDR3 DNA reads TGCGCCAGCTCTCAAGACTGTTATAGCAATCAGCCCCAGCATTTT.

The chain has TRBV2 and TRBJ1-5, with a possible D match to TRBD1 (5 bases). The germline CDR1 and CDR2 sequences are SNHLY and FYNNEI. V shed 6 bases and J shed 9 bases, with 18 bases lying between them. CDR3 length equals 14 residues. This CDR3 reads CASRPGQASGPQHF. The CDR3 DNA sequence: TGTGCCAGCAGGCCCGGACAAGCCTCCGGGCCCCAGCATTTT.

CDR3 region: CASSGGSVKNIQYF. Written as DNA, the CDR3 is TGTGCCAGCAGCGGAGGCTCGGTCAAAAACATTCAGTACTTC. The chain uses TRBV5-6 and TRBJ2-4; a weak D match, TRBD2 (5 bases). The V gene lost 4 bases and the J gene lost 3 bases, with 11 bases spanning the gap. This CDR3 contains 14 residues. The V gene's germline CDR1 is SGHDT and CDR2 YYEEEE.

The chain is built from TRBV4-1 and TRBJ1-2; D might be TRBD1 (5 bases). V was clipped by 1 base and J by 4 bases, with 10 bases between them. CDR1 is MGHRA, CDR2 YSYEKL, per germline. This CDR3 is 14 amino acids long. Here the CDR3 reads CASSQVARVYGYTF. CDR3 DNA sequence: TGCGCCAGCAGCCAAGTGGCCAGGGTCTATGGCTACACCTTC.

The chain is built from TRBV27 and TRBJ2-2; 7 nucleotides agree with TRBD1. The V gene's germline CDR1 is MNHEY and CDR2 SMNVEV (reference sequence). CDR3 size: 15 residues. V shed 5 bases and J 3 bases; nucleotides not matched to a gene: 6. In DNA, the CDR3 is TGTGCCAGCAGTCCGAGGGGGCGATACACCGGGGAGCTGTTTTTT. Encoded protein: CASSPRGRYTGELFF.

This clone was seen a handful of times. This chain links TRBV6-4 with TRBJ2-3, with 8 bases matching TRBD1. Germline V CDR1 and CDR2: MRHNA, SNTAGT. The ends lost 7 bases at V and 0 bases at J; junction bases unmatched: 9. The CDR3 runs to 16 residues. CDR3 protein: CASTPFRGPSTDTQYF. The CDR3 DNA sequence: TGTGCCAGCACTCCTTTCAGGGGGCCAAGCACAGATACGCAGTATTTT.

The gene calls are TRBV6-4 and TRBJ2-3; 7 nucleotides align to TRBD1. J gave up 2 bases and V 2 bases, and 4 bases lay outside the gene matches. This CDR3 comprises 15 residues. Germline values: CDR1 MRHNA, CDR2 SNTAGT. In DNA, the CDR3 is TGTGCCAGCAGTGACAATGAGGGGGCCACAGATACGCAGTATTTT. Translation gives CASSDNEGATDTQYF.

J is TRBJ2-2 and V is TRBV5-5; 7 bases fit TRBD2. Germline V gene data show CDR1 as SGHKS and CDR2 as YYEKEE (reference sequence). Germline trimming cut 6 bases from V and 3 bases from J; bases unmatched to any gene: 8. The CDR3 has 15 amino acids. The CDR3 is CASKREGRDTGELFF. CDR3 coding DNA: TGTGCCAGCAAGAGGGAGGGCCGGGACACCGGGGAGCTGTTTTTT.

V gene TRBV6-4 combines with J gene TRBJ1-6, with D perhaps TRBD1 (5 bases). The germline V and J ends were trimmed by 3 bases and 11 bases, with 11 bases remaining between them. The CDR3 spans 13 residues. The germline V gene encodes CDR1 MRHNA and CDR2 SNTAGT. CDR3 nucleotides: TGTGCCAGCAGTGATGACAGTAGTCCACCCCTCCACTTT. Its protein is CASSDDSSPPLHF.

The chain employs TRBV11-2 and TRBJ2-2, with a weak D call TRBD2 (6 bases). CDR3 length: 17 residues. In germline, CDR1 is SGHAT, CDR2 FQNNGV. Trimming left V 0 bases short and J 2 bases short, with 13 bases between. The CDR3 DNA follows: TGTGCCAGCAGCTTAGATCCCGCGGGGTCAAACACCGGGGAGCTGTTTTTT. This codes for CASSLDPAGSNTGELFF.

This rearrangement joins TRBV7-9 to TRBJ1-1; TRBD1 might be the D (6 bases). The V end lost 5 bases, the J end lost 1 base, and 11 bases lay between the germline ends. The CDR3 runs 14 residues. Germline V gene sequence: CDR1 SEHNR, CDR2 FQNEAQ (reference sequence). The CDR3 spells CASSAGQPNTEAFF. The CDR3 DNA reads as TGTGCCAGCAGCGCCGGACAGCCGAACACTGAAGCTTTCTTT. The variable domain in full, with the rest retrieved from reference TRBV7-9 and TRBJ1-1, is DTGVSQNPRHKITKRGQNVTFRCDPISEHNRLYWYRQTLGQGPEFLTYFQNEAQLEKSRLLSDRFSAERPKGSFSTLEIQRTEQGDSAMYLCASSAGQPNTEAFFGQGTRLTVV.

DNA for the CDR3: TGTGCCAGTAGATCAGGACAGGGGAGCAATCAGCCCCAGCATTTT. This encodes CASRSGQGSNQPQHF. The V call is TRBV19, the J call TRBJ1-5; 9 bases are shared with TRBD1. With 6 bases clipped from V and 1 base from J, the junction kept 4 bases outside the gene matches. The V gene's germline CDR1 is LNHDA and CDR2 SQIVND (reference sequence). This CDR3 has 15 residues.

This clone was counted between two and nine times. The chain employs TRBV27 and TRBJ2-6, with D unclear. This CDR3 contains 16 residues. CDR1 and CDR2 from the germline V gene are MNHEY and SMNVEV (reference sequence). Trimming removed 4 bases at V and 2 bases at J, with 12 bases between. CDR3 region: CASSSVLNTGANVLTF. The CDR3, as DNA: TGTGCCAGCAGTTCCGTTCTAAATACTGGGGCCAACGTCCTGACTTTC. Full variable domain (remainder filled in from reference TRBV27 and TRBJ2-6): EAQVTQNPRYLITVTGKKLTVTCSQNMNHEYMSWYRQDPGLGLRQIYYSMNVEVTDKGDVPEGYKVSRKEKRNFPLILESPSPNQTSLYFCASSSVLNTGANVLTFGAGSRLTVL.

In its sample, this clone was seen once. The chain links TRBV5-1 to TRBJ1-1; TRBD1 matches at 9 bases. The germline CDR1 and CDR2 sequences are SGHRS and YFSETQ. After removal of 4 bases from V and 5 bases from J, the junction contained 9 bases not matched to a gene. There are 15 residues in the CDR3. CDR3: CASSNEGQGVTEAFF. Here the CDR3 DNA reads TGCGCCAGCAGCAATGAGGGACAGGGAGTAACTGAAGCTTTCTTT.

This clone turned up a few times. This rearrangement joins TRBV2 to TRBJ2-5; tentative D call: TRBD2 (7 bases). V shed 8 bases and J shed 10 bases, with 20 bases lying between them. Germline-derived CDR1 and CDR2 are SNHLY and FYNNEI. This CDR3 is 13 amino acids long. CDR3 nucleotide sequence: TGTGCCAGCCAGAGGGACACCGGGGGGAACCAGTACTTC. Translating it yields CASQRDTGGNQYF.

This chain uses TRBV7-9 with TRBJ2-1; 16 bases are a match to TRBD2. The V gene's germline CDR1 is SEHNR and CDR2 FQNEAQ (reference sequence). V trimming: 5 bases; J trimming: 10 bases; junction bases outside the gene matches: 11. This CDR3 contains 17 residues. The CDR3 region is CASSQPGLAGGNGEQFF. The CDR3, as DNA: TGTGCCAGCAGCCAGCCGGGACTAGCGGGGGGGAACGGCGAGCAGTTCTTC. Filled out from reference TRBV7-9 and TRBJ2-1, the complete variable domain reads DTGVSQNPRHKITKRGQNVTFRCDPISEHNRLYWYRQTLGQGPEFLTYFQNEAQLEKSRLLSDRFSAERPKGSFSTLEIQRTEQGDSAMYLCASSQPGLAGGNGEQFFGPGTRLTVL.

The rearrangement joins TRBV6-6 to TRBJ1-2; D not certain. V was cut by 0 bases and J by 4 bases, with 12 bases left in between. CDR3 length: 15 amino acids. The germline CDR1 and CDR2 sequences are MNHNY and SVGAGI (reference sequence). In DNA form, the CDR3 reads TGTGCCAGCAGTTACTCGATGCAGGCGGGCTATGGCTACACCTTC. Translating gives CASSYSMQAGYGYTF.